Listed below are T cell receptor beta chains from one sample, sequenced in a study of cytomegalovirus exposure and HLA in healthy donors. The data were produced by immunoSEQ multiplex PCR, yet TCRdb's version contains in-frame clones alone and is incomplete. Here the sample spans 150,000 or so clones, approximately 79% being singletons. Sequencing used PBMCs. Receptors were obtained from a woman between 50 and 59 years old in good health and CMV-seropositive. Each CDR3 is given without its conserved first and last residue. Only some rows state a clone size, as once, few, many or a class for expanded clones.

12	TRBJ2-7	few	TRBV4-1	ASSQDRGTYEQY
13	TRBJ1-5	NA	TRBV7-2	ASSLYNSPNQPQH
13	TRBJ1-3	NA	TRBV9	ASSVQGFSGNTIY
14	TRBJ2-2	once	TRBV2	ASSPVAALGAGELF
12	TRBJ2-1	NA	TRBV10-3	AISEPGGANEQF
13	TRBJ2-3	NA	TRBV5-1	ASSLDRDITDTQY
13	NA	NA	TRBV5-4	ASSLTGTGKDEQY
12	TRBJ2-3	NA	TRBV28	ASSSPGSTDTQY
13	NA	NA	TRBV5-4	ASSLRGGPPYEQY
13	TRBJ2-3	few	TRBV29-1	SVEGLGVVTDTQY
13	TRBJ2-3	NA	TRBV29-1	SVLGGVNPTDTQY
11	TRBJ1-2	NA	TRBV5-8	ASSPDRIYGYT
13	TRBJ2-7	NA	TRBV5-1	ASSLGDRVRYEQY
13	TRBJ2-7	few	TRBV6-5	ASTPGTGGPYEQY
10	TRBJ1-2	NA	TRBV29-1	SVEDGGYGYT
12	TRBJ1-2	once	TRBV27	ASLGDRGRGGYT
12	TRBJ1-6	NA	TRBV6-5	ASSAPGSNSPLH
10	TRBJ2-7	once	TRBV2	ASRSQLYEQY
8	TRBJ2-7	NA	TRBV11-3	ASSPPRHR
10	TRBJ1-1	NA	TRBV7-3	ASSPLVPEAF
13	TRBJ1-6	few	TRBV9	ASSVGTRSNSPLH
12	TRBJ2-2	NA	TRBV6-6	ASMGGLNTGELF
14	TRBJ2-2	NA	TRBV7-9	SSSLVGRIYTGELF
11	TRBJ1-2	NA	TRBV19	ASSPLPGYGYT
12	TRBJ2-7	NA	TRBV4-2	ASSQDMGAREQY
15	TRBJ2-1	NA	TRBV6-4	ASSPGTRTGGNNEQF
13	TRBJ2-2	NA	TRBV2	ASSEDRGSTGELF
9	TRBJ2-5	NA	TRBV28	ASDGGETQY
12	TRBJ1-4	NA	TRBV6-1	ASSSGGAGEKLF
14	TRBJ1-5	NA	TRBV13	ASSFLDIYSNQPQH
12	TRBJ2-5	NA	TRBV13	ASQEGQGGETQY
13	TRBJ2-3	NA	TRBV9	ASSVVGWPTDTQY
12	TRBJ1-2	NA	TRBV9	ASSVDGGLDGYT
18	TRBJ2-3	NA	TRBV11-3	ASSPPCPRTTVGLTDTQY
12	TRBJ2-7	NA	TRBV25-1	ASSEGHPRTEQY
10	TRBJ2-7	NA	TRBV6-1	ASTLKPGVTL
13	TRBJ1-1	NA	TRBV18	ASSSWDRGGTEAF
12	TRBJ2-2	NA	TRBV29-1	SVASGGGTGELF
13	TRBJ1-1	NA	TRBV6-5	ASTERQGARNEAF
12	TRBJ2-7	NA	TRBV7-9	SSSPRTGSYEQY
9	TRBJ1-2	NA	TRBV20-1	STSVLYGYT
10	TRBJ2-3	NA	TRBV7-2	ASSWLADTQY
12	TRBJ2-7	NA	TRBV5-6	ASSRTSVSYEQY
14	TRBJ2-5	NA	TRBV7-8	ASSSKSGASRETQY
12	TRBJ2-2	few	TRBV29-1	SVQLAGNTGELF
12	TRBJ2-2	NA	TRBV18	ASSPGQSTGELF
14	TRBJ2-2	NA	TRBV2	ASRQRGLAHTGELF
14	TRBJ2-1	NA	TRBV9	ASSYGVRGAYNEQF
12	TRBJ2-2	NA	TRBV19	ASSPQANTGELF
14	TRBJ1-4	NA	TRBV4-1	ASSQRAGTGPEKLF
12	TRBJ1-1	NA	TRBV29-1	SVPTGSMNTEAF
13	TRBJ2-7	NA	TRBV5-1	ASSLGRIGVYEQY
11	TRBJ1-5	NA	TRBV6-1	ASSYDSASAQH
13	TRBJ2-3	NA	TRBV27	ASSSRLAGVDTQY